This TCR beta chain was retrieved from a study of cytomegalovirus exposure and HLA in healthy donors. Whole-study context: From HLA-typed donors, an early data release held around 80 million unique TCRs. Of all 360 or so donors who were genotyped, roughly 81% belonged to the Caucasian-associated ancestry cluster.

CDR3 length: 12 residues. Germline lookup yields CDR1 SQVTM and CDR2 ANQGSEA. Study-level results: TCR beta sequences reportedly predicted most subjects' HLA-A and HLA-B alleles accurately. Near-uniform donor sequencing depth was presumed by presence/absence analyses.

About this clone itself: No antigen is known for it.

Primers for the PCR totalled 60 Vbeta and 13 Jbeta. Sequenced by immunoSEQ multiplex PCR; TCRdb stores in-frame clones only, minus some. The sample holds approximately 69,000 clones; 50% to 80% are singletons and the top ten take about 20%. This TCR derives from a man between 40 and 49 years old in good health and CMV-seropositive. The chain uses TRBV29-1 and TRBJ2-5; D not resolved. The J call may be wrong; the DNA end is better matched by TRBJ2-7. Sequencing was carried out using PBMCs. The CDR3 sequence is CSVGGTDYEQYF. The CDR3 DNA follows: TGCAGCGTTGGGGGAACGGACTACGAGCAGTACTTC.